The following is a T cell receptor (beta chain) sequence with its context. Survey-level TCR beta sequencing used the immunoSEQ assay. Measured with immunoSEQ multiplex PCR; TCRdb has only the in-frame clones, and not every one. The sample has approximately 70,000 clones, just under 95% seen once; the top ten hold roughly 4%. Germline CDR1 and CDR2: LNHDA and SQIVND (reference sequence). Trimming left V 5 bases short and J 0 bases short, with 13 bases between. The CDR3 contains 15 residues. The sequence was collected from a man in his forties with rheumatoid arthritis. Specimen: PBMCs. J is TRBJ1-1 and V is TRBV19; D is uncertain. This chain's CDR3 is CASSLRQNLNTEAFF. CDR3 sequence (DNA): TGTGCCAGTAGTCTCCGACAAAACCTGAACACTGAAGCTTTCTTT.